A selection of T cell receptor beta chains follows, all from one sample in a study of Ad26.COV2.S vaccination and SARS-CoV-2 variants. Method: immunoSEQ multiplex PCR; TCRdb's copy keeps in-frame clones and lacks some. The sample contains about 680,000 clones, around 90% of which appear only once. The material was peripheral blood, obtained in a trial of Ad26.COV2.S vaccine versus placebo. The origin of the receptors is a person between 18 and 65 years old who received the Ad26.COV2.S COVID-19 vaccine or a placebo. Each CDR3 is given with its conserved first and last residue. A D gene is named only where the DNA matches it firmly. Only part of the rows carry a size: once, few, many, or a class if the clone is expanded.

abundance | j_gene | d_gene | v_gene | CDR3aa | CDR3nt
once | TRBJ2-6 | . | TRBV7-9 | CASSPRSGANVLTF | TGTGCCAGCAGCCCTAGGTCTGGGGCCAACGTCCTGACTTTC
. | TRBJ2-1 | . | TRBV9 | CASSVEKRASYRNEQFF | TGTGCCAGCAGCGTAGAGAAGCGGGCTAGTTACAGGAATGAGCAGTTCTTC
. | TRBJ2-2 | . | TRBV7-3 | CASSPNPRQATGELFF | TGTGCCAGCAGCCCAAATCCGAGACAGGCCACCGGGGAGCTGTTTTTT
. | TRBJ1-2 | TRBD1 | TRBV30 | CAWSRDSQTYGYTF | TGTGCCTGGAGTAGGGACAGCCAGACGTATGGCTACACCTTC
. | TRBJ1-2 | TRBD1 | TRBV9 | CASSDRQGLNGYTF | TGTGCCAGCAGCGACCGACAGGGTCTCAATGGCTACACCTTC
. | TRBJ2-7 | TRBD1 | TRBV19 | CASSIRRDRVYEQYF | TGTGCCAGTAGTATACGACGGGACAGGGTCTACGAGCAGTACTTC
. | TRBJ1-2 | . | TRBV7-6 | CASSFQENYGYTF | TGTGCCAGCAGCTTCCAGGAAAACTATGGCTACACCTTC
. | TRBJ2-2 | TRBD2 | TRBV7-3 | CASSPTSGGLNTGELFF | TGTGCCAGCAGCCCGACTAGCGGGGGTTTGAACACCGGGGAGCTGTTTTTT
. | TRBJ2-5 | TRBD2 | TRBV13 | CASSTGLAGVSGQETQYF | TGTGCCAGCAGCACCGGACTAGCGGGGGTCTCGGGGCAAGAGACCCAGTACTTC
. | TRBJ1-6 | . | TRBV30 | CAWVSGFNSPLHF | TGTGCCTGGGTATCCGGGTTTAATTCACCCCTCCACTTT
. | TRBJ2-5 | . | TRBV5-1 | CASSLSAGVLETQYF | TGCGCCAGCAGCTTATCGGCAGGGGTATTGGAGACCCAGTACTTC
. | TRBJ2-5 | TRBD2 | TRBV5-4 | CASSRSGGGEETQYF | TGTGCCAGCAGCCGTAGCGGGGGCGGTGAGGAGACCCAGTACTTC
once | TRBJ2-3 | TRBD1 | TRBV7-2 | CASSRGQPHTDTQYF | TGTGCCAGCAGCCGGGGACAGCCACACACAGATACGCAGTATTTT
. | TRBJ2-3 | TRBD2 | TRBV24-1 | CATTSGSTDTQYF | TGTGCCACGACTAGCGGGAGCACAGATACGCAGTATTTT
. | TRBJ1-4 | TRBD1 | TRBV30 | CARGTGINEKLFF | TGTGCCCGGGGGACAGGGATTAATGAAAAACTGTTTTTT
once | TRBJ2-3 | . | TRBV29-1 | CSVDGREGTDTQYF | TGCAGCGTTGATGGGCGGGAAGGTACAGATACGCAGTATTTT
. | TRBJ2-5 | TRBD2 | TRBV25-1 | CASSDIGDYQQETQYF | TGTGCCAGCAGTGATATAGGGGACTATCAGCAGGAGACCCAGTACTTC
. | TRBJ2-7 | TRBD2 | TRBV27 | CASSSAGGYEQYF | TGTGCCAGCAGTTCAGCGGGGGGTTACGAGCAGTACTTC
. | TRBJ2-7 | TRBD2 | TRBV27 | CASSPTSVSYEQYF | TGTGCCAGCAGTCCAACTAGCGTCTCCTACGAGCAGTACTTC
. | TRBJ2-7 | . | TRBV3-1/TRBV3-2 | CASSQDPAYEQYF | TGTGCCAGCAGCCAAGATCCAGCCTACGAGCAGTACTTC
. | TRBJ1-5 | TRBD1 | TRBV24-1 | CATSAQGGRGNQPQHF | TGTGCCACCAGTGCCCAGGGGGGACGGGGCAATCAGCCCCAGCATTTT
once | TRBJ1-5 | . | TRBV7-2 | CASSLVRGSNQPQHF | TGTGCCAGCAGCTTAGTAAGAGGTAGCAATCAGCCCCAGCATTTT
. | TRBJ1-1 | . | TRBV3-1/TRBV3-2 | CASSPLVGEIGTEAFF | TGTGCCAGCAGCCCCCTTGTCGGGGAGATTGGCACTGAAGCTTTCTTT
. | TRBJ1-1 | . | TRBV10-3 | CAISESLDTEAFF | TGTGCCATCAGTGAGTCCCTCGACACTGAAGCTTTCTTT
. | TRBJ2-3 | TRBD2 | TRBV5-1 | CASSSGLAGRTDTQYF | TGCGCCAGCAGCAGTGGACTAGCGGGACGCACAGATACGCAGTATTTT
. | TRBJ1-2 | . | TRBV6-5 | CASSFSRGDSYGYTF | TGTGCCAGCAGTTTTTCCAGGGGAGACTCCTATGGCTACACCTTC
. | TRBJ1-3 | . | TRBV5-1 | CASSTSPAFSGNTIYF | TGCGCCAGCAGCACCTCGCCGGCCTTCTCTGGAAACACCATATATTTT
. | TRBJ2-3 | . | TRBV6-5 | CASSRIPDTQYF | TGTGCCAGCAGTAGGATCCCAGATACGCAGTATTTT
once | TRBJ2-7 | . | TRBV11-1 | CASSPRQLYYEQYF | TGTGCCAGCAGCCCCCGACAGCTGTATTACGAGCAGTACTTC
. | TRBJ2-1 | TRBD2 | TRBV20-1 | CSASWTSGLSNEQFF | TGCAGTGCTAGTTGGACTAGCGGGCTCAGCAATGAGCAGTTCTTC
. | TRBJ2-1 | TRBD2 | TRBV2 | CASRLGLAGAYNEQFF | TGTGCCAGCAGACTCGGACTAGCGGGGGCCTACAATGAGCAGTTCTTC
. | TRBJ2-5 | TRBD2 | TRBV6-5 | CASSYSLAGGDETQYF | TGTGCCAGCAGTTACTCCCTAGCGGGGGGCGACGAGACCCAGTACTTC
. | TRBJ2-2 | . | TRBV5-1 | CASSSGRARELFF | TGCGCCAGCAGCTCGGGCCGGGCCCGGGAGCTGTTTTTT
. | TRBJ1-1 | . | TRBV7-3 | CASSFQPVNTEAFF | TGTGCCAGCAGCTTCCAGCCGGTGAACACTGAAGCTTTCTTT
. | TRBJ1-6 | TRBD1 | TRBV15 | CATSRGTGGKNSPLHF | TGTGCCACCAGCAGAGGGACAGGGGGTAAAAATTCACCCCTCCACTTT
many | TRBJ2-5 | TRBD2 | TRBV6-2/TRBV6-3 | CASSPRLAGGSIQETQYF | TGTGCCAGCAGCCCTAGACTAGCGGGAGGGTCAATCCAAGAGACCCAGTACTTC
. | TRBJ2-1 | . | TRBV18 | CASSPQTSYNEQFF | TGTGCCAGCTCACCTCAGACTAGCTACAATGAGCAGTTCTTC
once | TRBJ1-1 | . | TRBV7-2 | CASSFRLRGAEAFF | TGTGCCAGCAGCTTCCGACTTCGAGGAGCTGAAGCTTTCTTT
. | TRBJ2-7 | . | TRBV5-5 | CASSSGTLYEQYF | TGTGCCAGCAGCTCCGGGACCCTTTACGAGCAGTACTTC
. | TRBJ1-2 | . | TRBV6-5 | CASSYGGLLANYGYTF | TGTGCCAGCAGTTACGGCGGACTATTAGCTAACTATGGCTACACCTTC
. | TRBJ1-5 | TRBD1 | TRBV6-5 | CASSPDRASRQPQHF | TGTGCCAGCAGTCCGGACAGGGCATCCAGGCAGCCCCAGCATTTT
. | TRBJ2-2 | . | TRBV6-4 | CACKSRNTGELFF | TGTGCCTGCAAGTCTAGGAACACCGGGGAGCTGTTTTTT
. | TRBJ1-2 | TRBD1 | TRBV18 | CASSPEDRVNYGYTF | TGTGCCAGCTCACCGGAGGACAGGGTTAACTATGGCTACACCTTC
few | TRBJ1-1 | . | TRBV5-1 | CASSLATGNTEAFF | TGCGCCAGCAGCTTGGCGACAGGGAACACTGAAGCTTTCTTT